This T cell receptor (beta chain) appears in the sequencing data of a study of shared clonotypes between healthy human individuals. Study-level points and caveats: It was anticipated that sequencing depth would influence how many clonotypes donors shared. The genetic and exposure-history diversity represented was limited by few donors. Shared across several donors were 4% to 6% of the naive CD4 clonotypes.

Concerning this clone: The antigen remains unidentified.

Trimming took 6 bases from V and 2 from J, leaving 13 bases between them. The CDR3 extends over 14 amino acids. Germline loops: CDR1 SNHLY, CDR2 FYNNEI. Some clones are missing from TCRdb's copy, which holds only in-frame ones; the method was immunoSEQ multiplex PCR. Altogether more than 1 million clones are present, approximately 80% being singletons, with the ten largest covering under 0.65%. The gene calls are TRBV2 and TRBJ1-2; possible D gene TRBD1, 6 bases. Input material: memory CD4+ T cells from PBMCs. Subset of the sample: CD45RA-negative fraction. The clonotype originates from a man in his late teens or twenties in good health. Some clones in this sample may be carry-over from other donors' samples. DNA of the CDR3: TGTGCCAGCAGCCCCGACAGGCGAAACTATGGCTACACCTTC. This sequence encodes CASSPDRRNYGYTF. The entire variable domain, with the rest obtained from reference TRBV2 and TRBJ1-2, is as follows: EPEVTQTPSHQVTQMGQEVILRCVPISNHLYFYWYRQILGQKVEFLVSFYNNEISEKSEIFDDQFSVERPDGSNFTLKIRSTKLEDSAMYFCASSPDRRNYGYTFGSGTRLTVV.